The clone carrying this T cell receptor (beta chain) showed up just once. Produced via immunoSEQ multiplex PCR; TCRdb's table is partial and in-frame only. The sample includes 100,000 to 150,000 clones, roughly 85% of them seen just once. CDR3 length: 15 residues. The V and J ends lost 7 bases and 7 bases, in that order; junction bases with no gene match: 12. CDR1 SGHTA and CDR2 FQGNSA come from the germline V gene. Stated time point: baseline pretreatment blood. Treatment specified: 15 Gy SBRT to primary tumor, nephrectomy 4 weeks later. These data originate in a study of radiation and T cells in renal cell carcinoma.

The gene calls are TRBV7-2 and TRBJ2-1; 8 nucleotides line up with TRBD1. The clonotype comes from a woman aged 55-75 years with renal cell carcinoma. The material was blood, obtained from a patient whose treatment included radiotherapy and nephrectomy. The CDR3 DNA follows: TGTGCCAGCAACGCCGGGACAGGTTATGGAAATGAGCAGTTCTTC. The encoded protein is CASNAGTGYGNEQFF.